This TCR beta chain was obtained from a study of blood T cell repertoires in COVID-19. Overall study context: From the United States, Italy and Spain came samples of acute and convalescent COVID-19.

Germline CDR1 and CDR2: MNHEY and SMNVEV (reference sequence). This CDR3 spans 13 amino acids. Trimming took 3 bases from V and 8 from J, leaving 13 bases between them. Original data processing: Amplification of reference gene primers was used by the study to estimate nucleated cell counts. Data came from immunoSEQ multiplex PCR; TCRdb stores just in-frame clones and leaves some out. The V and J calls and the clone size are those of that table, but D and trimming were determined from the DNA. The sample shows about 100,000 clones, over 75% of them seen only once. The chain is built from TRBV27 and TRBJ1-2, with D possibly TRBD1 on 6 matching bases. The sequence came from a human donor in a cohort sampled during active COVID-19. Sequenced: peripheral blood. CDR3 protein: CASSFTGMRGYTF. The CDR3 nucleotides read TGTGCCAGCAGTTTTACAGGGATGCGGGGCTACACCTTC.